These 27 T cell receptor beta chains came from one sample sequenced in a study of T cell responses to AZD1222 COVID-19 vaccine (dated by TCRdb to the early 2020s). Library construction relied on the immunoSEQ multiplex PCR assay. Not all clones reach the TCRdb copy of this immuneACCESS table, which keeps in-frame sequences only. Checked studies attribute under half of the gap to unresolved V genes and leave the rest unexplained. The sample records approximately 130,000 clones, roughly 92% of which are singletons. About 1% of the sample lies in the top ten. Taken with the paper, the label for time point translates to: baseline before first vaccination. Source: peripheral blood, taken on day 0 of AZD1222 vaccination. These receptors came from an adult in good health.

The J gene is TRBJ2-1, the V gene TRBV6-5; D is possibly TRBD1 (5 bases). The CDR3 totals 13 residues. V lost 5 bases and J 5 bases, leaving 10 bases between the germline ends. CDR1 is MNHEY and CDR2 is SVGAGI in the germline V gene. CDR3 sequence: CASSLDSHNEQFF. The CDR3 coding sequence is TGTGCCAGCAGTCTCGACAGTCACAATGAGCAGTTCTTC.

V is TRBV9 and J is TRBJ2-5, with D perhaps matching TRBD1 or TRBD2 (5 bases each). Between the trimmed V and J ends, which lost 3 bases and 4 bases, there was a span of 16 bases. Germline CDR1 is SGDLS and CDR2 is YYNGEE. The CDR3 has 15 residues. The CDR3 DNA reads as TGTGCCAGCAGCGACCCCAGGGAAGGAGGAGAGACCCAGTACTTC. This gives the protein CASSDPREGGETQYF.

This chain uses TRBV6-1 with TRBJ1-4; TRBD1 might be the D (6 bases). V was cut by 0 bases and J by 3 bases, with 11 bases left in between. Per germline, CDR1 MNHNS and CDR2 SASEGT. The CDR3 spans 16 residues. The CDR3 here is CASSEARGRANEKLFF. The CDR3 DNA sequence: TGTGCCAGCAGTGAAGCGAGGGGGAGGGCTAATGAAAAACTGTTTTTT.

V is TRBV7-9 and J is TRBJ2-7; no reliable D call. V lost 2 bases and J 3 bases, leaving 11 bases between the germline ends. CDR3 length: 14 amino acids. Germline V lookup: CDR1 SEHNR, CDR2 FQNEAQ (reference sequence). CDR3 sequence: CASSLIGPYYEQYF. In DNA form, the CDR3 reads TGTGCCAGCAGCTTAATAGGGCCTTACTACGAGCAGTACTTC.

The chain employs TRBV2 and TRBJ2-5; D may match TRBD1 or TRBD2 (5 bases each). There are 13 residues in the CDR3. V lost 7 bases, J lost 4 bases, and 13 bases lay in between. The germline CDR1 and CDR2 sequences are SNHLY and FYNNEI. CDR3 DNA: TGTGCCAGCAAGATGGGGGTCGGAGAGACCCAGTACTTC. As protein: CASKMGVGETQYF.

This chain joins TRBV11-1 and TRBJ1-1; D ambiguous. The V gene lost 5 bases and the J gene lost 4 bases, with 14 bases spanning the gap. This CDR3 spans 14 amino acids. Germline V CDR1 and CDR2: SGHAT, FQDESV (reference sequence). CDR3 region: CASSLSWRSTEAFF. DNA of the CDR3: TGTGCCAGCAGCCTAAGCTGGCGGAGCACTGAAGCTTTCTTT.

The chain carries TRBV18 and TRBJ1-1; 7 positions match TRBD1. J gave up 1 base and V 6 bases, and 8 bases lay outside the gene matches. The CDR3 extends over 15 amino acids. The germline CDR1 and CDR2 sequences are KGHSH and LQKENI. The DNA of the CDR3 is TGTGCCAGCTCGGCAACAGGGGACTGGAACACTGAAGCTTTCTTT. Protein: CASSATGDWNTEAFF.

The table lists this clone with a count of one. J is TRBJ1-2 and V is TRBV10-3, with 10 bases matching TRBD1. J was trimmed by 5 bases and V by 7 bases; bases with no gene match: 7. Germline V gene lookup returns CDR1 ENHRY and CDR2 SYGVKD. The CDR3 runs to 14 residues. CDR3 in amino acids: CAITPDRGLYGYTF. CDR3 bases: TGTGCCATCACCCCGGACAGGGGGTTATATGGCTACACCTTC.

The chain uses TRBV4-1 and TRBJ1-1, with D possibly TRBD1 on 6 matching bases. CDR3 length equals 13 residues. Germline V gives CDR1 MGHRA, CDR2 YSYEKL. V lost 4 bases to trimming and J lost 5 bases, with 11 bases between them. CDR3 sequence reads: CASSLTGGTEAFF. The CDR3 bases are TGCGCCAGCAGCCTGACAGGTGGGACTGAAGCTTTCTTT.

V is TRBV19 and J is TRBJ1-5; D unresolved. Germline values: CDR1 LNHDA, CDR2 SQIVND (reference sequence). The CDR3 contains 15 residues. The ends were cut back, 6 bases at V and 6 bases at J, with 18 bases in the middle. The CDR3 loop is CASRMTHHSAQPQHF. The CDR3 bases are TGTGCCAGTAGGATGACCCACCACAGTGCTCAGCCCCAGCATTTT.

V gene TRBV12-3 or TRBV12-4 combines with J gene TRBJ1-1, with D uncertain. This CDR3 contains 13 residues. V was trimmed by 3 bases and J by 4 bases, leaving 9 bases between them. CDR3 sequence: CASSFPMGTEAFF. In DNA, the CDR3 is TGTGCCAGCAGTTTTCCCATGGGCACTGAAGCTTTCTTT.

This clone was found once. The J gene is TRBJ1-5, the V gene TRBV4-1; TRBD1 agrees at 8 bases. The CDR3 consists of 17 residues. Germline CDR1 is MGHRA and CDR2 is YSYEKL. V was clipped by 3 bases and J by 2 bases; unmatched bases: 9. CDR3 region: CASSHTQGGRGNQPQHF. CDR3 bases: TGCGCCAGCAGCCATACACAGGGGGGACGAGGCAATCAGCCCCAGCATTTT.

This chain links TRBV3-1 (or the pseudogene TRBV3-2) with TRBJ2-5; TRBD2 matches at 14 bases. This CDR3 has 18 residues. Germline loops: CDR1 LGHDT, CDR2 YNNKEL (reference sequence). With V trimmed by 3 bases and J by 2 bases, 8 bases remained unmatched. The CDR3 coding sequence is TGTGCCAGCAGCCATCTCCCGGGACTAGCGGGGGCACAAGAGACCCAGTACTTC. Residues: CASSHLPGLAGAQETQYF.

The chain carries TRBV19 and TRBJ1-1; TRBD1 matches at 9 bases. The trim removed 6 bases at V and 5 bases at J, leaving 10 bases unmatched. The CDR3 length is 15 residues. Germline V gene lookup returns CDR1 LNHDA and CDR2 SQIVND (reference sequence). The CDR3 is CASSMGQGVRTEAFF. The CDR3, as DNA: TGTGCCAGTAGCATGGGACAGGGTGTACGGACTGAAGCTTTCTTT.

The chain couples TRBV18 to TRBJ2-7; 9 bases agree with TRBD1. This CDR3 contains 15 residues. Germline CDR1 and CDR2: KGHSH and LQKENI. After removal of 3 bases from V and 0 bases from J, the junction contained 3 bases not matched to a gene. DNA for the CDR3: TGTGCCAGCTCACCCGGGACAGGGAGCTCCTACGAGCAGTACTTC. Translating it yields CASSPGTGSSYEQYF.

V gene TRBV18 combines with J gene TRBJ2-1; no firm D call. V was shortened by 1 base and J by 7 bases, with 14 bases between the two germline ends. Germline CDR1 is KGHSH and CDR2 is LQKENI. The CDR3 is made up of 15 amino acids. The CDR3 loop is CASSPRLDPTNEQFF. The CDR3 bases are TGTGCCAGCTCACCACGGCTGGATCCTACTAATGAGCAGTTCTTC.

The rearrangement links TRBV5-6 to TRBJ1-6; D gene uncertain. The CDR3 is 14 amino acids. CDR1 is SGHDT and CDR2 is YYEEEE in the germline V gene. Trimming shortened V by 2 bases and J by 7 bases, and 10 bases separated the two germline ends. The CDR3 region is CASSFSGRNSPLHF. In DNA, the CDR3 is TGTGCCAGCAGCTTTTCGGGAAGGAATTCACCCCTCCACTTT.

V is TRBV14 and J is TRBJ2-7, with a weak D call TRBD1 (5 bases). Between the trimmed V and J ends, which lost 3 bases and 0 bases, there was a span of 6 bases. Germline V gene lookup returns CDR1 SGHDN and CDR2 FVKESK. The CDR3 runs to 13 residues. CDR3 in DNA: TGTGCCAGCAGCCACAGGGACTCCTACGAGCAGTACTTC. It encodes CASSHRDSYEQYF.

The rearrangement joins TRBV30 to TRBJ2-5; D might be TRBD1 (5 bases). Trimming shortened V by 0 bases and J by 2 bases, and 7 bases separated the two germline ends. The V gene's germline CDR1 is GTSNPN and CDR2 SVGIG (reference sequence). The CDR3 has 13 amino acids. CDR3: CAWSVGVQETQYF. CDR3 nucleotides: TGTGCCTGGAGTGTAGGGGTTCAAGAGACCCAGTACTTC. The full variable domain, completed using reference TRBV30 and TRBJ2-5, is SQTIHQWPATLVQPVGSPLSLECTVEGTSNPNLYWYRQAAGRGLQLLFYSVGIGQISSEVPQNLSASRPQDRQFILSSKKLLLSDSGFYLCAWSVGVQETQYFGPGTRLLVL.

This chain connects TRBV10-2 to TRBJ1-5; D is uncertain. V was cut by 2 bases and J by 9 bases, with 8 bases left in between. The CDR3 extends over 12 amino acids. Germline V lookup: CDR1 WSHSY, CDR2 SAAADI. The CDR3 DNA reads as TGCGCCAGCAGTGAGAATAGAGCGCCCCAGCATTTT. Translated, it gives CASSENRAPQHF.

This chain joins TRBV7-9 and TRBJ1-3; D is undetermined. The CDR3 covers 16 residues. The V and J ends lost 6 bases and 7 bases respectively, with 22 bases between them. Germline loops: CDR1 SEHNR, CDR2 FQNEAQ (reference sequence). CDR3 sequence (DNA): TGTGCCAGCAGGCCAAGGTCGGCAGTATCTTGGAACACCATATATTTT. The encoded protein is CASRPRSAVSWNTIYF.

The chain recombines TRBV5-1 with TRBJ2-6; 7 positions agree with TRBD1. V was clipped by 0 bases and J by 3 bases; unmatched bases: 3. Germline-derived CDR1 and CDR2 are SGHRS and YFSETQ. The CDR3 totals 16 residues. In DNA, the CDR3 is TGCGCCAGCAGCTTGGGACAGGGAGATGGGGCCAACGTCCTGACTTTC. Its protein is CASSLGQGDGANVLTF. The entire variable domain, with the rest obtained from reference TRBV5-1 and TRBJ2-6, is as follows: KAGVTQTPRYLIKTRGQQVTLSCSPISGHRSVSWYQQTPGQGLQFLFEYFSETQRNKGNFPGRFSGRQFSNSRSEMNVSTLELGDSALYLCASSLGQGDGANVLTFGAGSRLTVL.

The chain couples TRBV9 to TRBJ1-2, with D possibly being TRBD1 (5 bases). V was clipped by 3 bases and J by 8 bases, with 11 bases between them. The V gene's germline CDR1 is SGDLS and CDR2 YYNGEE. The CDR3 length is 12 residues. CDR3 DNA sequence: TGTGCCAGCAGCGCAGAATGGGGCGGCTACACCTTC. Amino acids: CASSAEWGGYTF.

This rearrangement joins TRBV9 to TRBJ2-1; no definite D call. The CDR3 loop spans 15 amino acids. Germline V gene sequence: CDR1 SGDLS, CDR2 YYNGEE. V was trimmed by 0 bases and J by 1 base, leaving 8 bases between them. The CDR3 is CASSVGSRSYNEQFF. Written as DNA, the CDR3 is TGTGCCAGCAGCGTAGGGTCGAGGTCCTACAATGAGCAGTTCTTC.

This chain joins TRBV9 and TRBJ2-3, with 8 bases fitting TRBD1. Trimming at V came to 3 bases and at J to 2 bases, leaving 8 bases not matched to a gene. CDR3 length: 16 residues. Germline lookup yields CDR1 SGDLS and CDR2 YYNGEE. Here the CDR3 reads CASSAQDRATTDTQYF. The CDR3 coding sequence is TGTGCCAGCAGCGCCCAGGACAGGGCAACCACAGATACGCAGTATTTT.

The V and J genes are TRBV5-1 and TRBJ1-1; 7 nucleotides align to TRBD1. Germline lookup yields CDR1 SGHRS and CDR2 YFSETQ. This CDR3 is 14 amino acids long. Trimming cost V 4 bases and J 1 base; bases outside gene matches: 4. DNA for the CDR3: TGCGCCAGCAGCCTCTGGACAGGGAACACTGAAGCTTTCTTT. This codes for CASSLWTGNTEAFF. The entire variable domain, with the rest obtained from reference TRBV5-1 and TRBJ1-1, is as follows: KAGVTQTPRYLIKTRGQQVTLSCSPISGHRSVSWYQQTPGQGLQFLFEYFSETQRNKGNFPGRFSGRQFSNSRSEMNVSTLELGDSALYLCASSLWTGNTEAFFGQGTRLTVV.

This clone was counted between two and nine times. The chain links TRBV5-6 to TRBJ2-5; 9 positions agree with TRBD1. With 2 bases clipped from V and 7 bases from J, the junction kept 6 bases outside the gene matches. The CDR3 consists of 14 residues. CDR1 SGHDT and CDR2 YYEEEE come from the germline V gene. The CDR3 reads CASSLRTGVGTQYF. The CDR3 DNA follows: TGTGCCAGCAGCTTAAGGACAGGGGTGGGGACCCAGTACTTC.